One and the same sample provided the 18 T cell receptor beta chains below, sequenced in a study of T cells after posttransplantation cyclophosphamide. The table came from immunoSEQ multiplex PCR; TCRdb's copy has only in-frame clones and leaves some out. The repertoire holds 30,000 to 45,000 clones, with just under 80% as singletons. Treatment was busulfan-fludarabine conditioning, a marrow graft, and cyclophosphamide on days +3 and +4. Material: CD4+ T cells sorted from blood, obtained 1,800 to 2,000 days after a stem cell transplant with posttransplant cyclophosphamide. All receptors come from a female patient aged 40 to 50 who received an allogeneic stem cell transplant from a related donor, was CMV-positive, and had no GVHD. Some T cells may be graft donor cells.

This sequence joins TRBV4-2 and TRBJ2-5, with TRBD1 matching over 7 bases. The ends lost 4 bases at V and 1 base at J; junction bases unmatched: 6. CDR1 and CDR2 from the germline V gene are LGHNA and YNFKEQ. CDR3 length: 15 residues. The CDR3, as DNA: TGTGCCAGCAGCCTGTTCCGGGACAGCCAAGAGACCCAGTACTTC. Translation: CASSLFRDSQETQYF.

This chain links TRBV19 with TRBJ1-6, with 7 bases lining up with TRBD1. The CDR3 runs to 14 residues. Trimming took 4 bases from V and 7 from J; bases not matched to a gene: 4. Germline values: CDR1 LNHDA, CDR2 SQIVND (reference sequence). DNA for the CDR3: TGTGCCAGTAGTACCGGGACAGAAAATTCACCCCTCCACTTT. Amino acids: CASSTGTENSPLHF. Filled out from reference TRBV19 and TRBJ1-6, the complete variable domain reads DGGITQSPKYLFRKEGQNVTLSCEQNLNHDAMYWYRQDPGQGLRLIYYSQIVNDFQKGDIAEGYSVSREKKESFPLTVTSAQKNPTAFYLCASSTGTENSPLHFGNGTRLTVT.

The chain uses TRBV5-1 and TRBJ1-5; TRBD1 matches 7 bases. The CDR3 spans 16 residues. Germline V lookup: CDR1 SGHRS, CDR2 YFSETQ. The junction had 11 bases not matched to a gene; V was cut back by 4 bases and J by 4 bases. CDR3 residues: CASSVSGTESNQPQHF. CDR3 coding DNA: TGCGCCAGCAGCGTCTCCGGGACAGAGTCAAATCAGCCCCAGCATTTT. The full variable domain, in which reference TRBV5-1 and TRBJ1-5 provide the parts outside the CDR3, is KAGVTQTPRYLIKTRGQQVTLSCSPISGHRSVSWYQQTPGQGLQFLFEYFSETQRNKGNFPGRFSGRQFSNSRSEMNVSTLELGDSALYLCASSVSGTESNQPQHFGDGTRLSIL.

For the CDR3, the DNA is TGTGCCACCAGCTTTACAGGGAGTAATGAAAAACTGTTTTTT. The encoded protein is CATSFTGSNEKLFF. The chain is built from TRBV15 and TRBJ1-4; D may be TRBD1 (6 bases). V lost 5 bases to trimming and J lost 4 bases, with 11 bases between them. The length of the CDR3 is 14 residues. Germline V gene lookup returns CDR1 LNHNV and CDR2 YYDKDF (reference sequence).

Here the CDR3 DNA reads TGTGCCAGCAGGGAGAACCCAGGGAGCGGGGTAGGGACCCAGTACTTC. It yields the protein CASRENPGSGVGTQYF. The J gene is TRBJ2-5, the V gene TRBV7-6; 7 bases map to TRBD2. The germline V gene has CDR1 SGHVS and CDR2 FNYEAQ. V trimming: 6 bases; J trimming: 7 bases; junction bases outside the gene matches: 17. This CDR3 contains 16 residues.

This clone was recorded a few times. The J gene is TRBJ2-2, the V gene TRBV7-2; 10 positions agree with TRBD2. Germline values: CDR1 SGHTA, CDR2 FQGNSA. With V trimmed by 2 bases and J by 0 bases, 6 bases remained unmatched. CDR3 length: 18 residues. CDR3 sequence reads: CASSLLAGVFSNTGELFF. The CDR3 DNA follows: TGTGCCAGCAGCTTACTAGCGGGGGTCTTCTCGAACACCGGGGAGCTGTTTTTT.

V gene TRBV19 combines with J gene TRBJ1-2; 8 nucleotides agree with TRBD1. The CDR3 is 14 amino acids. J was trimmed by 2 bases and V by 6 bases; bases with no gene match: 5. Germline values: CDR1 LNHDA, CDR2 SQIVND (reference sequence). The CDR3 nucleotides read TGTGCCAGTAGCTGGGACAGGCTGAACTATGGCTACACCTTC. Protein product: CASSWDRLNYGYTF.

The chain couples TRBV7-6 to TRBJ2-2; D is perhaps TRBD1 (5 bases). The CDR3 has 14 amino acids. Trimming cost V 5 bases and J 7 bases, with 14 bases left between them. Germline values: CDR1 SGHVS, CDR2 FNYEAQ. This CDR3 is CASSVQQAYGELFF. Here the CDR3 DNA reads TGTGCCAGCAGCGTACAACAGGCATACGGGGAGCTGTTTTTT.

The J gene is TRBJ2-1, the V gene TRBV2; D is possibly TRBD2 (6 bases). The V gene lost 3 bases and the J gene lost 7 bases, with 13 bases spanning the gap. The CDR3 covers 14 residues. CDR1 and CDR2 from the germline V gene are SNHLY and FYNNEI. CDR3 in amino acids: CASSEGEVGNEQFF. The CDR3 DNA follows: TGTGCCAGCAGTGAGGGGGAGGTCGGGAATGAGCAGTTCTTC.

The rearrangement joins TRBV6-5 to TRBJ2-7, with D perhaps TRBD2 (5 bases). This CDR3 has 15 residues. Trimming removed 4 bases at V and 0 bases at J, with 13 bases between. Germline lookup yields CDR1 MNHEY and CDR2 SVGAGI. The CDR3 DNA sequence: TGTGCCAGCAGTTGGACTGCCCGGGCCTCCTACGAGCAGTACTTC. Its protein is CASSWTARASYEQYF.

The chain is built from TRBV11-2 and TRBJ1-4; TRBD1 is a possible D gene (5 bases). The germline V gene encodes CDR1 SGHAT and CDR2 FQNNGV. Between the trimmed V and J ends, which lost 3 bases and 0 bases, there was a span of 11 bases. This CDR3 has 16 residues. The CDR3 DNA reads TGTGCCAGCAGCTTCCCGGGGGGGGCAACTAATGAAAAACTGTTTTTT. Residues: CASSFPGGATNEKLFF.

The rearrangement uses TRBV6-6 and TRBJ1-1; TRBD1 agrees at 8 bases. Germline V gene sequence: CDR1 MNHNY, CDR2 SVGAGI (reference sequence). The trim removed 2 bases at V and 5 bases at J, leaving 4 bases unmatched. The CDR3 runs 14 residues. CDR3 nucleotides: TGTGCCAGCAGTTACGACAGGGGAGGAACTGAAGCTTTCTTT. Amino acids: CASSYDRGGTEAFF.

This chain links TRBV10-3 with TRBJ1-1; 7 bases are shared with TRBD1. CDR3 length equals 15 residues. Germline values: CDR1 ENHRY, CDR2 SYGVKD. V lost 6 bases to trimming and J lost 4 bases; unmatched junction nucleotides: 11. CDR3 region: CAISGGGVVGTEAFF. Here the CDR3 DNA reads TGTGCCATCAGCGGAGGGGGCGTGGTGGGCACTGAAGCTTTCTTT.

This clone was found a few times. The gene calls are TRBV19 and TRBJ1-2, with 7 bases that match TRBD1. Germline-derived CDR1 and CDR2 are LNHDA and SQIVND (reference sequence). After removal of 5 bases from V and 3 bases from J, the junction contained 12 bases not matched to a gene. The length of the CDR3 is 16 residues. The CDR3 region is CASSPKGTAAYYGYTF. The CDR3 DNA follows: TGTGCCAGTAGTCCAAAAGGGACAGCCGCGTACTATGGCTACACCTTC. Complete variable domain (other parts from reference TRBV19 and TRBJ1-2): DGGITQSPKYLFRKEGQNVTLSCEQNLNHDAMYWYRQDPGQGLRLIYYSQIVNDFQKGDIAEGYSVSREKKESFPLTVTSAQKNPTAFYLCASSPKGTAAYYGYTFGSGTRLTVV.

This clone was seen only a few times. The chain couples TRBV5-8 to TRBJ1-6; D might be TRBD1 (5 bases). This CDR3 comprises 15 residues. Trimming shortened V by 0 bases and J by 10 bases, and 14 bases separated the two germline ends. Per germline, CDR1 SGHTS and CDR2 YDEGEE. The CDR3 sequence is CASSLAGAVRSPLHF. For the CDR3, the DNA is TGTGCCAGCAGCTTGGCTGGGGCCGTAAGATCACCCCTCCACTTT.

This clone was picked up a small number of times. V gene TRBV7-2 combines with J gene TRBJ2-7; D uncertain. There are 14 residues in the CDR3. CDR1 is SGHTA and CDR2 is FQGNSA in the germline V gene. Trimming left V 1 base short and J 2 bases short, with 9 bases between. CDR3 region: CASSLGGEAYEQYF. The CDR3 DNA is TGTGCCAGCAGCTTAGGTGGAGAAGCCTACGAGCAGTACTTC.

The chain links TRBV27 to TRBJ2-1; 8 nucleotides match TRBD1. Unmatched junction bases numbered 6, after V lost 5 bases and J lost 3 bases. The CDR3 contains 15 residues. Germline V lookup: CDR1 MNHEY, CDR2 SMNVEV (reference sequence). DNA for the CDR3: TGTGCCAGCAGTCCCGACAGGGGTGGCTACAATGAGCAGTTCTTC. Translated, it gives CASSPDRGGYNEQFF.

CDR3 residues: CASSLDRGTEAFF. The DNA for the CDR3 is TGTGCCAGCAGCCTAGACAGGGGAACTGAAGCTTTCTTT. The chain recombines TRBV6-5 with TRBJ1-1, with 8 bases aligning to TRBD1. From germline, CDR1 is MNHEY and CDR2 SVGAGI. The CDR3 sequence is 13 residues long. Unmatched junction bases numbered 5, after V lost 6 bases and J lost 5 bases.